Detailed here is one T cell receptor (beta chain). A read error may account for a junction end that differs from germline. The data were taken from a study of tumor-infiltrating lymphocytes in primary liver carcinoma. Co-extraction yielded RNA and DNA from around 20-30 mg of unsorted bulk tissue. Constant-region priming of around 500 ng total RNA yielded TCR beta cDNA. TCR beta libraries came from three nested multiplex PCR rounds using slightly modified ARM-PCR. A C-beta reverse primer was combined with TRBV1-TRBV30 forward primers in the first two PCR rounds, and each round had approximately 9 cycles. Each CDR3 protein is one row after TCRdb ran MiXCR on the multiplex PCR reads. The sample consists of 20,000 to 25,000 distinct CDR3 sequences, 65% to 85% of them appearing once. Germline V gene lookup returns CDR1 MNHEY and CDR2 SVGEGT. The CDR3 sequence is 13 residues long.

The chain combines TRBV6-2 or TRBV6-3 with TRBJ2-7; 7 bases align to TRBD2. This sequence originates from a man in his forties with primary liver carcinoma and hepatitis B virus infection. The sample was liver tumor tissue from sampling region 1. Regarding subset: tumor region T1, superior pole. CDR3 loop: CASSRREHYEQYF. CDR3 bases: TGTGCCAGCTCGCGGCGGGAGCACTACGAGCAGTATTTC.